This T cell receptor (beta chain) was recovered during a study of T cell changes during pregnancy in multiple sclerosis (dated by TCRdb to 2018 to 2020). Some background on the complete study: The study examined how the T cell repertoire changed over the course of pregnancy in women with multiple sclerosis.

Concerning this clone itself: There is no known antigen for this receptor. Base qualities are not provided; no much larger clone lies one nucleotide away.

The library was made by the immunoSEQ multiplex PCR assay. TCRdb took over this immuneACCESS table, retaining in-frame rearrangements with V and J assigned. Such tables are incomplete; in checked studies, under half of the missing clones stem from an unresolved V gene, and the remainder is unexplained. The sample profile shows some 60,000 clones; about 91% of them were found once. Together, the top ten hold 0.85% to 0.9% of the sample. Trimming leaves V shorter by 1 base and J shorter by 15 bases, with the junction holding 5 bases beyond the gene matches. Looking up the germline V gene yields CDR1 SGHDT and CDR2 YYEEEE. The CDR3, from cysteine to phenylalanine, totals 13 residues. Solely the CDR3 DNA is kept, with 39 bases framed from the first base.

The sample in question was peripheral blood, obtained before pregnancy. In this chain, TRBV5-6 is recombined with TRBJ2-1; 12 middle bases align to TRBD2. This clonotype was sampled from a female donor with multiple sclerosis, enrolled in a pregnancy study. The CDR3 region: CASSLPSGGARFF. DNA sequence: TGTGCCAGCAGCTTGCCTAGCGGGGGGGCGAGGTTCTTC.